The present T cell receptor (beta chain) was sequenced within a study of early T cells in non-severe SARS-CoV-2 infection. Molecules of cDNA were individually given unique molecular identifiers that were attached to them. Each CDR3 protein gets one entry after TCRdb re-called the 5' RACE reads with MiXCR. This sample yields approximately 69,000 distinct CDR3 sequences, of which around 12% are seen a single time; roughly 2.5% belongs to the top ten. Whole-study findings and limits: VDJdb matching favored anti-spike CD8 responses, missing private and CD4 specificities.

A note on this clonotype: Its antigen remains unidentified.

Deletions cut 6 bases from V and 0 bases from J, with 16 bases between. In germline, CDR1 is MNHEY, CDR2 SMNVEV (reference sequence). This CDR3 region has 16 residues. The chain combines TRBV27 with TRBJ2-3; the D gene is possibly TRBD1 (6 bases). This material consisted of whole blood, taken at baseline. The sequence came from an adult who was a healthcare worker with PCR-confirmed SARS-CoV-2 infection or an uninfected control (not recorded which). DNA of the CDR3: TGTGCCAGCAGGCGCACCGGGACACCGAGCACAGATACGCAGTATTTT. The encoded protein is CASRRTGTPSTDTQYF.